This T cell receptor beta chain was recovered during a study of blood T cells in healthy people across ages. General study results and limits: In these data, TCR beta diversity tracked strongly with naive T cell percentage.

Comment on this clonotype: Its cognate antigen is unknown.

Together with a sample-barcoded 5' primer, a J-beta primer mix was included in a second PCR lasting about 7 to 11 cycles. TCRdb analysed the 5' RACE reads with MiXCR anew, one entry per CDR3 protein. This table has hundreds of thousands of distinct CDR3 sequences, more than 45% appearing once. This CDR3 has 15 amino acids. The germline V gene encodes CDR1 SGHTA and CDR2 FQGNSA. The receptor was isolated from a woman at least 80 years old in good health. This chain joins TRBV7-2 and TRBJ2-4; 7 bases map to TRBD1. The DNA end lines up better with TRBJ2-5; the J call may be wrong. Sequencing was done on a sample of blood. CDR3 nucleotides: TGTGCCAGCAGCTCGGTAACAGGGGTCCAAGAGACCCAGTACTTC. This sequence encodes CASSSVTGVQETQYF.